The 27 T cell receptor beta chains listed next were all sequenced from one sample in a study of blood T cells in healthy people across ages. Alongside a J-beta primer mix, a sample-barcoded 5' primer served in a second PCR lasting about 7 to 11 cycles. Each CDR3 protein is one row after TCRdb ran MiXCR on the 5' RACE reads. The table includes about 640,000 distinct CDR3 sequences, roughly 53% detected once. Sequenced: blood. These receptors were taken from a man in his sixties in good health.

The chain couples TRBV5-1 to TRBJ2-1; maybe TRBD1 (6 bases). CDR3 size: 15 residues. V lost 5 bases to trimming and J lost 3 bases, with 15 bases between them. Germline values: CDR1 SGHRS, CDR2 YFSETQ. Here the CDR3 DNA reads TGCGCCAGCAGTATACAGGGCACCAACTACAATGAGCAGTTCTTC. It specifies CASSIQGTNYNEQFF. Drawing the rest from reference TRBV5-1 and TRBJ2-1, the complete variable domain is KAGVTQTPRYLIKTRGQQVTLSCSPISGHRSVSWYQQTPGQGLQFLFEYFSETQRNKGNFPGRFSGRQFSNSRSEMNVSTLELGDSALYLCASSIQGTNYNEQFFGPGTRLTVL.

The V and J genes are TRBV4-2 and TRBJ2-1; D is perhaps TRBD1 or TRBD2 (5 bases each). Trimming shortened V by 0 bases and J by 7 bases, and 16 bases separated the two germline ends. Germline V gene lookup returns CDR1 LGHNA and CDR2 YNFKEQ. The CDR3 totals 16 residues. The CDR3 reads CASSQDWAGSWNEQFF. As DNA, the CDR3 is TGTGCCAGCAGCCAAGACTGGGCAGGGAGTTGGAATGAGCAGTTCTTC.

This rearrangement joins TRBV7-2 to TRBJ2-4, with 9 bases fitting TRBD1. The better agreement between TRBJ2-7 and the DNA end casts doubt on the J call. Germline CDR1 reads SGHTA; CDR2 reads FQGNSA. The CDR3 sequence is 14 residues long. CDR3 sequence reads: CASSFDRGAYEQYF. CDR3 in DNA: TGTGCCAGCAGCTTTGACAGGGGGGCCTACGAGCAGTACTTC.

This clonotype was observed a few times. The V call is TRBV20-1, the J call TRBJ2-7; D is undetermined. V was shortened by 0 bases and J by 3 bases, with 15 bases between the two germline ends. There are 15 residues in the CDR3. The V gene's germline CDR1 is DFQATT and CDR2 SNEGSKA (reference sequence). The CDR3 DNA follows: TGCAGTGCTAGAGATTCGGCCGGCCTCCACTACGAGCAGTACTTC. Encoded protein: CSARDSAGLHYEQYF.

Notes on this clonotype: A much larger clone lies one base from this, so it may be a read error. The rearrangement links TRBV2 to TRBJ2-5; D is possibly TRBD2 (6 bases). TRBJ2-7 explains the end of the DNA better; the J call may be wrong. Germline CDR1 reads SNHLY; CDR2 reads FYNNEI. CDR3 size: 12 residues. CDR3 in DNA: TGTGCCAGCAGTGGGTCTAGCGACGAGCAGTACTTC. It yields the protein CASSGSSDEQYF.

The chain employs TRBV20-1 and TRBJ1-2; D is possibly TRBD1 (5 bases). V was trimmed by 6 bases and J by 2 bases, leaving 16 bases between them. Germline CDR1 is DFQATT and CDR2 is SNEGSKA (reference sequence). The CDR3 totals 14 residues. CDR3 bases: TGCAGTGCCAAACGGCCAGGGATAAACTATGGCTACACCTTC. Translating gives CSAKRPGINYGYTF.

This clonotype was observed a handful of times. The rearrangement uses TRBV4-2 and TRBJ1-2; unclear D gene. Germline CDR1 and CDR2: LGHNA and YNFKEQ. The CDR3 loop spans 15 amino acids. V lost 1 base, J lost 1 base, and 10 bases lay in between. The CDR3 DNA sequence: TGTGCCAGCAGCCAAGCTTCCGGAATTAACTATGGCTACACCTTC. It codes for CASSQASGINYGYTF.

The chain uses TRBV29-1 and TRBJ2-4; maybe TRBD2 (5 bases). The tail of the sequence fits TRBJ2-7 better, so the J call may be wrong. This CDR3 has 11 amino acids. CDR1 and CDR2 (germline): SQVTM, ANQGSEA. CDR3 nucleotide sequence: TGCAGCGTTCTTTTCCGGGGCGAGCAGTACTTC. Protein: CSVLFRGEQYF.

V gene TRBV6-1 combines with J gene TRBJ2-2; D gene ambiguous. CDR1 and CDR2 (germline): MNHNS, SASEGT. This CDR3 spans 14 amino acids. Trimming shortened V by 1 base and J by 5 bases, and 8 bases separated the two germline ends. Written as DNA, the CDR3 is TGTGCCAGCAGTGAAGAAGGGCGGACCGGGGAGCTGTTTTTT. This codes for CASSEEGRTGELFF.

This chain uses TRBV5-1 with TRBJ2-3, with D tentatively TRBD1 or TRBD2 (5 bases each). Per germline, CDR1 SGHRS and CDR2 YFSETQ. The CDR3 covers 14 residues. Between the trimmed V and J ends, which lost 4 bases and 6 bases, there was a span of 15 bases. The CDR3 spells CASSEGPADDTQYF. The CDR3 DNA is TGCGCCAGCAGCGAGGGACCAGCCGACGATACGCAGTATTTT.

The chain links TRBV20-1 to TRBJ2-7; D call uncertain. V dropped 7 bases and J dropped 3 bases, with 16 bases sitting between them. Germline V gene sequence: CDR1 DFQATT, CDR2 SNEGSKA (reference sequence). This CDR3 is built from 13 residues. CDR3 loop: CSVPRPPNYEQYF. CDR3 DNA: TGCAGTGTACCCAGGCCACCCAACTACGAGCAGTACTTC.

This sequence joins TRBV27 and TRBJ2-6, with 10 bases fitting TRBD1. The CDR3 has 21 amino acids. With V trimmed by 4 bases and J by 0 bases, 15 bases remained unmatched. Germline V gives CDR1 MNHEY, CDR2 SMNVEV (reference sequence). The CDR3, as DNA: TGTGCCAGCAGTTCCTTTCGCGGGACAGGGGATGTGGTCTCTGGGGCCAACGTCCTGACTTTC. It translates to CASSSFRGTGDVVSGANVLTF.

The V and J genes are TRBV14 and TRBJ2-3; the D call may be TRBD1 or TRBD2 (6 bases each). With 4 bases removed from V and 4 bases from J, the gap between germline ends came to 18 bases. Looked up from germline, CDR1 is SGHDN and CDR2 is FVKESK. The CDR3 spans 16 residues. The DNA of the CDR3 is TGTGCCAGCAGCCCCGGGGGCAAGCTTGGAGCAGATACGCAGTATTTT. Translated: CASSPGGKLGADTQYF.

Ten or more counts support this clonotype. V usage is TRBV28 and J usage is TRBJ1-2; D is undetermined. CDR1 and CDR2 (germline): MDHEN, SYDVKM. Trimming removed 7 bases at V and 5 bases at J, with 14 bases between. The CDR3 is 13 amino acids. Here the CDR3 DNA reads TGTGCCAGCACCTCTGTCGTTACATATGGCTACACCTTC. This translates into CASTSVVTYGYTF.

The rearrangement links TRBV5-6 to TRBJ2-3; 11 bases map to TRBD1. The ends lost 0 bases at V and 0 bases at J; junction bases unmatched: 12. Germline CDR1 SGHDT, CDR2 YYEEEE. CDR3 length: 20 amino acids. CDR3 sequence (DNA): TGTGCCAGCAGCTTGGTCCCGGGACAGGGGGGAAGGCCAAGCACAGATACGCAGTATTTT. As protein: CASSLVPGQGGRPSTDTQYF.

The J gene is TRBJ1-4, the V gene TRBV6-5, with 9 positions matching TRBD1. The CDR3 extends over 14 amino acids. Germline values: CDR1 MNHEY, CDR2 SVGAGI. J lost 10 bases, V lost 6 bases, and 9 bases had no gene match. CDR3 in DNA: TGTGCCAGCAGCCTTACAGGGGGCTTGGGAAAACTGTTTTTT. Its protein product is CASSLTGGLGKLFF.

The rearrangement joins TRBV19 to TRBJ2-7, with TRBD2 matching over 12 bases. V shed 5 bases and J 7 bases; nucleotides not matched to a gene: 18. Germline V gene data show CDR1 as LNHDA and CDR2 as SQIVND (reference sequence). The CDR3 runs to 18 residues. CDR3 bases: TGTGCCAGTAGTGCCCGGTGGACTAGCGGGACCCTAGGGGGAGAGCAGTACTTC. Amino acid sequence: CASSARWTSGTLGGEQYF.

This clonotype came up once. The genes are TRBV6-5 and TRBJ2-5; 9 bases fit TRBD1. This CDR3 region has 15 residues. CDR1 is MNHEY and CDR2 is SVGAGI in the germline V gene. V shed 2 bases, J shed 4 bases, and the junction held 5 bases outside the gene matches. The DNA of the CDR3 is TGTGCCAGCAGTTACGGGACAGGGTCGGCAGAGACCCAGTACTTC. Encoded protein: CASSYGTGSAETQYF.

This clonotype was counted many times. The gene calls are TRBV5-1 and TRBJ1-2; 7 nucleotides agree with TRBD1. CDR3 length: 15 residues. Germline CDR1 SGHRS, CDR2 YFSETQ. J lost 5 bases, V lost 0 bases, and 7 bases had no gene match. As DNA, the CDR3 is TGCGCCAGCAGCTTGGAGGGGGCCCCTCCATATGGCTACACCTTC. Translating it yields CASSLEGAPPYGYTF.

The gene calls are TRBV12-3 or TRBV12-4 and TRBJ2-7; either TRBD1 or TRBD2 may fit D (5 bases each). The CDR3 length is 14 residues. Trimming removed 5 bases from V and 6 bases from J, with 17 bases in between. Here the CDR3 reads CASSIRGPPGEQYF. The DNA of the CDR3 is TGTGCCAGCAGTATCCGGGGCCCACCGGGCGAGCAGTACTTC.

The rearrangement links TRBV27 to TRBJ1-2, with a weak D call TRBD1 (6 bases). The CDR3 sequence is 15 residues long. Germline CDR1 reads MNHEY; CDR2 reads SMNVEV (reference sequence). The ends were cut back, 4 bases at V and 7 bases at J, with 19 bases in the middle. This CDR3 reads CASSSAGQGQLGYTF. As DNA, the CDR3 is TGTGCCAGCAGTTCCGCAGGGCAGGGGCAGCTTGGCTACACCTTC.

This clonotype turned up a few times. The chain is built from TRBV7-9 and TRBJ1-1; 7 bases match TRBD1. Losses at the gene ends were 6 bases for V and 1 base for J; bases not matched to a gene: 8. Germline values: CDR1 SEHNR, CDR2 FQNEAQ (reference sequence). The CDR3 runs to 15 residues. The CDR3 sequence: CASSPRAGGNTEAFF. The CDR3 bases are TGTGCCAGCAGTCCCCGGGCAGGGGGGAACACTGAAGCTTTCTTT.

The sample holds a few counts of this clonotype. The chain joins TRBV11-1 to TRBJ2-1; D is unclear. Per the germline V gene, CDR1 is SGHAT and CDR2 is FQDESV (reference sequence). V lost 3 bases to trimming and J lost 7 bases, with 4 bases between them. This CDR3 region has 11 residues. The chain's CDR3 is CASSFANEQFF. The CDR3, as DNA: TGTGCCAGCAGCTTTGCTAATGAGCAGTTCTTC.

The chain couples TRBV5-5 to TRBJ2-1; D possibly corresponds to TRBD2 (6 bases). The CDR3 contains 14 residues. The germline CDR1 and CDR2 sequences are SGHKS and YYEKEE (reference sequence). Trimming took off 2 bases at V and 5 bases at J, with 11 bases between the two ends. CDR3 loop: CASSFGLSHNEQFF. DNA for the CDR3: TGTGCCAGCAGCTTCGGACTATCACACAATGAGCAGTTCTTC. Full variable domain (outside the CDR3, taken from reference TRBV5-5 and TRBJ2-1): DAGVTQSPTHLIKTRGQQVTLRCSPISGHKSVSWYQQVLGQGPQFIFQYYEKEERGRGNFPDRFSARQFPNYSSELNVNALLLGDSALYLCASSFGLSHNEQFFGPGTRLTVL.

The J gene is TRBJ2-7, the V gene TRBV12-3 or TRBV12-4; perhaps D is TRBD1 or TRBD2 (5 bases each). Between the trimmed V and J ends, which lost 6 bases and 4 bases, there was a span of 16 bases. This CDR3 comprises 14 residues. In nucleotides, the CDR3 is TGTGCCAGCAGATACCGGGACGGAAAATACGAGCAGTACTTC. Amino acids: CASRYRDGKYEQYF.

The V call is TRBV10-3, the J call TRBJ2-2; 11 bases are shared with TRBD1. Germline CDR1 ENHRY, CDR2 SYGVKD. The CDR3 length is 15 residues. Trimming at V came to 4 bases and at J to 5 bases, leaving 3 bases not matched to a gene. The CDR3 is CAISVGTGGTGELFF. CDR3 coding DNA: TGTGCCATCAGTGTTGGGACAGGGGGTACCGGGGAGCTGTTTTTT.

The rearrangement uses TRBV12-3 or TRBV12-4 and TRBJ2-7, with D perhaps matching TRBD1 (7 bases). The assigned J gene may be wrong: the sequence end matches TRBJ2-4 better. The CDR3 totals 14 residues. In nucleotides, the CDR3 is TGTGCCAGCAGTTTAGCACAGGGGAGGAACATTCAGTACTTC. Amino acids: CASSLAQGRNIQYF.